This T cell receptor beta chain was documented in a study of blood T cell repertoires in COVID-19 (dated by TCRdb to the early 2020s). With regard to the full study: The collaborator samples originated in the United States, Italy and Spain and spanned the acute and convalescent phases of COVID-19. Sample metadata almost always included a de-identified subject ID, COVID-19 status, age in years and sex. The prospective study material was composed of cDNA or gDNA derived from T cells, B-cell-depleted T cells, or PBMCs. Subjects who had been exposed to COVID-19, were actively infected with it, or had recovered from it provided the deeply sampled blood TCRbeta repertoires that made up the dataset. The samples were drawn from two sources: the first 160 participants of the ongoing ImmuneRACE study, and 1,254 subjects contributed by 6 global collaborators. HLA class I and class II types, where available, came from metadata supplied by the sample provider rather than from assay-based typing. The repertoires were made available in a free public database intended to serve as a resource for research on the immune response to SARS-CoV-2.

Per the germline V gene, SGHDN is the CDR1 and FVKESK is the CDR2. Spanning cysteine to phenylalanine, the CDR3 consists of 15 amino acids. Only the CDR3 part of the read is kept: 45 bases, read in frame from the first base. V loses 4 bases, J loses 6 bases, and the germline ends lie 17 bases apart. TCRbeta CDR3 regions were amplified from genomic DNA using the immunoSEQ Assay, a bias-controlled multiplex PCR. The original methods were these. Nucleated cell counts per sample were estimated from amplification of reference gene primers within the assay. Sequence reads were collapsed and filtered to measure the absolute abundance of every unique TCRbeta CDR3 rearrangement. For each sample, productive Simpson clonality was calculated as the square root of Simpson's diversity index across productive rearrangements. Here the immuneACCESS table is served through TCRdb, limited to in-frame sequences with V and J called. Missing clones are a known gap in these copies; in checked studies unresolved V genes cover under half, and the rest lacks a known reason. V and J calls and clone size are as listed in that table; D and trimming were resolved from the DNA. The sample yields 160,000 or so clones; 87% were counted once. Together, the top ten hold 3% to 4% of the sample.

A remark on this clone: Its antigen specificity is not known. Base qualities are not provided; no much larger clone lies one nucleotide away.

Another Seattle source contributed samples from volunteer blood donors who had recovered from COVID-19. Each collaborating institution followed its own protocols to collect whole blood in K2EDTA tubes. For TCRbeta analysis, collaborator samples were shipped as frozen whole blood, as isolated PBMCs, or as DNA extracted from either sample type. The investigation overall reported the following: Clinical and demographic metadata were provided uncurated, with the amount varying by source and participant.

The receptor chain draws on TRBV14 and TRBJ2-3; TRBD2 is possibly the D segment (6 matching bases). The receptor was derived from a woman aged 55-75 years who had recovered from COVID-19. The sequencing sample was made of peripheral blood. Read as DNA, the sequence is TGTGCCAGCAGCCGGAGGGCACTACTAGTGGATACGCAGTATTTT. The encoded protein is CASSRRALLVDTQYF.